The following is a T cell receptor (beta chain) sequence with its context. Its target is not known. As the method for making TCR beta libraries, quantitative 5'-RACE with molecular barcodes was used. Via MiXCR, TCRdb re-called the 5' RACE reads, giving one row per CDR3 protein. Found here are fewer than 400,000 distinct CDR3 sequences, roughly 8% of them singletons; the top ten hold approximately 15%. This sample was taken from a study of CD8 T cells in ankylosing spondylitis. Study outcomes and limitations: A subset of motif variants has previously been described in the synovial fluid and blood of reactive arthritis. Disease-associated clones were reportedly significantly overrepresented in matched ankylosing spondylitis synovial fluid. Blood from ankylosing spondylitis patients appeared to carry a characteristic roughly eight-variant TCR beta motif.

The length of the CDR3 is 17 residues. From germline, CDR1 is MNHEY and CDR2 SVGEGT. Losses at the gene ends were 0 bases for V and 0 bases for J; bases not matched to a gene: 0. The sample was blood, either unsorted or a sorted T cell fraction (not recorded which). This sequence was found in a male donor with ankylosing spondylitis. V gene TRBV6-2 or TRBV6-3 combines with J gene TRBJ2-2, with 11 positions matching TRBD2. CDR3 in DNA: TGTGCCAGCAGTTACTCACTAGCGGGGGCGAACACCGGGGAGCTGTTTTTT. Its translation is CASSYSLAGANTGELFF.